This T cell receptor beta chain was recovered during a study of blood T cells in healthy people across ages. As regards this clonotype: Its antigen is unidentified.

Peripheral blood was drawn, about 9.1 milliliters per donor. V lost 5 bases and J lost 2, with 21 bases in between. Germline assignment: CDR1 SEHNR and CDR2 FQNEAQ (reference sequence). CDR3 length: 17 amino acids. Study-level findings and limits: More naive CD4+ cells and higher diversity were found in long-lived than in aged donors.

Primed by a sample-barcoded 5' primer and a J-beta primer mix, a second PCR proceeded for 7 to 11 cycles. TCRdb re-called the 5' RACE reads with MiXCR, one entry per CDR3 protein. The profile shows around 800,000 distinct CDR3 sequences, 20% to 30% of them singletons. This same sample was also part of a study on T cells of mothers and their children. In that study: Whether pairs are related or unrelated, thymic selection shapes their TCR recombination output in much the same way. Versus unrelated pairs, overlap was slightly higher in related mother-child pairs, without reaching significance.

The specimen sequenced was blood. The chain couples TRBV7-9 to TRBJ2-5, with D maybe TRBD1 (6 bases). The receptor was isolated from a boy younger than 18 in good health. The CDR3 spells CASSTRPLQGRQETQYF. CDR3 in DNA: TGTGCCAGCAGCACCCGCCCACTACAGGGCAGACAAGAGACCCAGTACTTC. Together with reference TRBV7-9 and TRBJ2-5, the CDR3 gives the full variable domain: DTGVSQNPRHKITKRGQNVTFRCDPISEHNRLYWYRQTLGQGPEFLTYFQNEAQLEKSRLLSDRFSAERPKGSFSTLEIQRTEQGDSAMYLCASSTRPLQGRQETQYFGPGTRLLVL.